These 18 T cell receptor beta chains came from one sample sequenced in a study (dated by TCRdb to 2016 to 2017). To prepare the library, RT-PCR was applied. Sequencer: Illumina MiSeq. TCRdb applied fastp at Q25 and MiXCR to the public reads, then kept only in-frame beta chains. CDR3 protein sequences are deduplicated, and each keeps its most common genes and DNA. The sample has hundreds of thousands of distinct CDR3 sequences on record, 14% of them singletons. Around 3.3% of the sample lies in the top ten. Sequenced material: memory CD4+ T cells from blood. These receptors originate from a female donor in good health, serving as a healthy control.

There are many counts of this clonotype. The chain combines TRBV4-3 with TRBJ1-2, with D maybe TRBD1 (5 bases). V gave up 0 bases and J gave up 6 bases, with 8 bases separating them. The germline V gene encodes CDR1 LGHNA and CDR2 YSLEER. The CDR3 extends over 13 amino acids. The CDR3 loop reads CASSQDRGNGYTF. The CDR3 coding sequence is TGCGCCAGCAGCCAAGATCGGGGGAATGGCTACACCTTC.

There are a few counts of this clonotype. The rearrangement links TRBV18 to TRBJ1-3; tentatively, D is TRBD1 (6 bases). V was trimmed by 6 bases and J by 4 bases, leaving 10 bases between them. The CDR3 covers 13 residues. Germline V lookup: CDR1 KGHSH, CDR2 LQKENI. CDR3 loop: CASSNREGNTIYF. DNA of the CDR3: TGTGCCAGCTCCAACAGGGAGGGAAACACCATATATTTT.

The CDR3 DNA sequence: TGTGCCAGTAGGCAATCGGGACAGGGAAGCGAGCAGTACTTC. Residues: CASRQSGQGSEQYF. The chain carries TRBV19 and TRBJ2-7; 9 bases agree with TRBD1. J was trimmed by 6 bases and V by 6 bases; bases with no gene match: 9. CDR1 LNHDA and CDR2 SQIVND come from the germline V gene (reference sequence). There are 14 residues in the CDR3.

This clonotype showed up just a few times. The gene calls are TRBV6-1 and TRBJ1-2; possible D gene TRBD1, 6 bases. The CDR3 totals 15 residues. Germline-derived CDR1 and CDR2 are MNHNS and SASEGT. Trimming left V 6 bases short and J 5 bases short, with 19 bases between. The CDR3 nucleotides are TGTGCCAGCAGAGAGGGGATTACAGGGTCATATGGCTACACCTTC. Encoded protein: CASREGITGSYGYTF.

This chain links TRBV24-1 with TRBJ1-2; D might be TRBD1 (6 bases). The germline V gene encodes CDR1 KGHDR and CDR2 SFDVKD. The CDR3 contains 13 residues. V lost 1 base and J lost 5, with 7 bases in between. This chain's CDR3 is CATSDFRGYGYTF. CDR3 sequence (DNA): TGTGCCACCAGTGATTTCAGGGGATATGGCTACACCTTC.

Ten or more counts support this clonotype. The chain employs TRBV6-5 and TRBJ1-6, with no clear D. The CDR3 runs to 15 residues. The V and J ends lost 8 bases and 0 bases respectively, with 11 bases between them. Germline CDR1 reads MNHEY; CDR2 reads SVGAGI. The CDR3, as DNA: TGTGCCAGCTATTCTCAGAGCTCCTATAATTCACCCCTCCACTTT. Protein sequence: CASYSQSSYNSPLHF.

Many counts were recorded for this clonotype. This chain joins TRBV30 and TRBJ2-5; 8 bases are a match to TRBD2. The CDR3 runs 11 residues. Germline loops: CDR1 GTSNPN, CDR2 SVGIG (reference sequence). V trimming: 5 bases; J trimming: 7 bases; junction bases outside the gene matches: 3. The CDR3 spells CAWGLAGTQYF. CDR3 DNA: TGTGCCTGGGGACTAGCAGGGACCCAGTACTTC. Full variable domain (missing parts from reference TRBV30 and TRBJ2-5): SQTIHQWPATLVQPVGSPLSLECTVEGTSNPNLYWYRQAAGRGLQLLFYSVGIGQISSEVPQNLSASRPQDRQFILSSKKLLLSDSGFYLCAWGLAGTQYFGPGTRLLVL.

The gene calls are TRBV5-1 and TRBJ1-3; D ambiguous. The CDR3 runs to 14 residues. The V end lost 5 bases, the J end lost 0 bases, and 9 bases lay between the germline ends. Germline assignment: CDR1 SGHRS and CDR2 YFSETQ. This chain's CDR3 is CASRKGYSGNTIYF. DNA of the CDR3: TGCGCCAGCAGAAAGGGCTACTCTGGAAACACCATATATTTT. The full variable domain, completed using reference TRBV5-1 and TRBJ1-3, is KAGVTQTPRYLIKTRGQQVTLSCSPISGHRSVSWYQQTPGQGLQFLFEYFSETQRNKGNFPGRFSGRQFSNSRSEMNVSTLELGDSALYLCASRKGYSGNTIYFGEGSWLTVV.

The J gene is TRBJ1-1, the V gene TRBV20-1, with no clear D. The length of the CDR3 is 12 residues. The V gene lost 2 bases and the J gene lost 4 bases, with 8 bases spanning the gap. CDR1 and CDR2 (germline): DFQATT, SNEGSKA (reference sequence). This CDR3 reads CSARKEATEAFF. The CDR3 DNA sequence: TGCAGTGCTAGAAAGGAGGCCACTGAAGCTTTCTTT.

The chain's CDR3 is CASSLTPTGLSTDTQYF. CDR3 bases: TGTGCCAGCAGCTTGACTCCTACAGGGCTAAGCACAGATACGCAGTATTTT. The V call is TRBV5-5, the J call TRBJ2-3; tentative D call: TRBD1 (6 bases). V was pared by 1 base and J by 0 bases, with 15 bases between. From germline, CDR1 is SGHKS and CDR2 YYEKEE (reference sequence). The CDR3 totals 17 residues.

This clonotype has only a few counts. This rearrangement joins TRBV24-1 to TRBJ2-3; unclear D gene. CDR3 length: 13 amino acids. Germline V lookup: CDR1 KGHDR, CDR2 SFDVKD. The V end lost 12 bases, the J end lost 4 bases, and 16 bases lay between the germline ends. DNA for the CDR3: TGTGCCGTAGGACGGATTGGGGCAGATACGCAGTATTTT. It is translated as CAVGRIGADTQYF.

This clonotype was detected ten times or more. This rearrangement joins TRBV5-1 to TRBJ1-2; tentative D call: TRBD1 (6 bases). The germline gives CDR1 SGHRS, CDR2 YFSETQ. Between the trimmed V and J ends, which lost 3 bases and 5 bases, there was a span of 8 bases. The CDR3 sequence is 12 residues long. DNA for the CDR3: TGCGCCAGCAGCTGGGGGGCTTATGGCTACACCTTC. It codes for CASSWGAYGYTF.

This clonotype was seen only a few times. The chain joins TRBV24-1 to TRBJ2-2, with D uncertain. Germline lookup yields CDR1 KGHDR and CDR2 SFDVKD. This CDR3 spans 11 amino acids. Trimming shortened V by 9 bases and J by 10 bases, and 11 bases separated the two germline ends. For the CDR3, the DNA is TGTGCCACCCTGGGCAACCTGGAGCTGTTTTTT. Amino acids: CATLGNLELFF.

This chain joins TRBV5-1 and TRBJ1-1, with D maybe TRBD1 (6 bases). Per the germline V gene, CDR1 is SGHRS and CDR2 is YFSETQ. Deletions cut 0 bases from V and 4 bases from J, with 10 bases between. The CDR3 loop spans 14 amino acids. The CDR3: CASSLDRVGTEAFF. CDR3 nucleotide sequence: TGCGCCAGCAGCTTGGACAGGGTGGGCACTGAAGCTTTCTTT.

This clonotype was seen a few times. The V call is TRBV9, the J call TRBJ2-1; D possibly corresponds to TRBD2 (5 bases). This CDR3 is 13 amino acids long. CDR1 SGDLS and CDR2 YYNGEE come from the germline V gene. V lost 2 bases and J 5 bases, leaving 8 bases between the germline ends. The CDR3 loop reads CASSVRRDNEQFF. DNA of the CDR3: TGTGCCAGCAGCGTTCGGCGGGACAATGAGCAGTTCTTC.

This clonotype showed up many times. The chain's CDR3 is CASSGGGGGGSNQPQHF. In DNA, the CDR3 is TGTGCCAGCAGCGGAGGTGGGGGAGGGGGCAGCAATCAGCCCCAGCATTTT. The chain links TRBV7-9 to TRBJ1-5, with 7 bases that match TRBD1. The V gene end was trimmed by 5 bases and the J gene end by 1 base; junction bases not matched to a gene: 11. Germline loops: CDR1 SEHNR, CDR2 FQNEAQ (reference sequence). This CDR3 has 17 residues. The variable domain in full, completed from reference TRBV7-9 and TRBJ1-5, reads DTGVSQNPRHKITKRGQNVTFRCDPISEHNRLYWYRQTLGQGPEFLTYFQNEAQLEKSRLLSDRFSAERPKGSFSTLEIQRTEQGDSAMYLCASSGGGGGGSNQPQHFGDGTRLSIL.

The V call is TRBV27, the J call TRBJ2-7; D is possibly TRBD2 (5 bases). CDR3 length: 15 residues. V was clipped by 1 base and J by 4 bases, with 14 bases between them. Germline CDR1 and CDR2: MNHEY and SMNVEV (reference sequence). The CDR3 DNA reads TGTGCCAGCAGTTTATTGCCTAGCCCGGGGTACGAGCAGTACTTC. Translation gives CASSLLPSPGYEQYF.

The chain combines TRBV27 with TRBJ1-3; tentative D call: TRBD1 (6 bases). V lost 6 bases, J lost 0 bases, and 15 bases lay in between. This CDR3 comprises 16 residues. Germline V gene data show CDR1 as MNHEY and CDR2 as SMNVEV (reference sequence). In nucleotides, the CDR3 is TGTGCCAGCAGCCCCTGGGGACAATTCTCTGGAAACACCATATATTTT. Translation gives CASSPWGQFSGNTIYF.